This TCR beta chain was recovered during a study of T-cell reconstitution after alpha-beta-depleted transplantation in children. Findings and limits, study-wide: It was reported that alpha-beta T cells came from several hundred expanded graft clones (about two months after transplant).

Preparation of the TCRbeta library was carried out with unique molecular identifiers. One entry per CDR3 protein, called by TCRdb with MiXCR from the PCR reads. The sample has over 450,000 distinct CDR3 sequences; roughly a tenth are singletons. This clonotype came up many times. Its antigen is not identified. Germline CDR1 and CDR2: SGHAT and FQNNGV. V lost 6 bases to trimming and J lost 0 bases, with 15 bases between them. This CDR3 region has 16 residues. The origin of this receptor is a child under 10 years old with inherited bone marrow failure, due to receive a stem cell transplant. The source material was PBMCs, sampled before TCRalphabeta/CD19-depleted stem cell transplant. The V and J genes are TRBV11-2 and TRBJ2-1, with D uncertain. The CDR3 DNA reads TGTGCCAGCAGGAGAGCTCAGTGGGCCTCCTACAATGAGCAGTTCTTC. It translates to CASRRAQWASYNEQFF. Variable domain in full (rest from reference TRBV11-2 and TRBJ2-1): EAGVAQSPRYKIIEKRQSVAFWCNPISGHATLYWYQQILGQGPKLLIQFQNNGVVDDSQLPKDRFSAERLKGVDSTLKIQPAKLEDSAVYLCASRRAQWASYNEQFFGPGTRLTVL.